This is a list of T cell receptor beta chains from one sample in a study of relationships among human T cell subsets. TCRdb used MiXCR to reprocess the multiplex PCR reads, holding one entry per CDR3 protein. This repertoire shows around 14,000 distinct CDR3 sequences, around 62% found once; its top ten account for 30% to 35%. Sequencing was done on a sample of total T cells sorted from blood. The receptors stem from a man between 35 and 55 years old in good health. CDR3s include the opening cysteine and the closing phenylalanine or tryptophan. D genes are given only for firm matches. Clone size is not always given. Where it is, it says once, few, many or a class for expanded clones.

>TRBJ2-5|.|.|TRBV11-2
CASSPGYRDSGETQYF
>TRBJ1-2|.|.|TRBV18
CASSPRQYGYTF
>TRBJ2-5|.|.|TRBV27
CASSARRVGETQYF
>TRBJ2-7|.|.|TRBV28
CASGPGILSSYEQYF
>TRBJ1-1|TRBD1|.|TRBV6-4
CASSESDRAEAFF
>TRBJ2-3|TRBD2|.|TRBV4-1
CASSQDVTGGTDTQYF
>TRBJ2-1|TRBD2|few|TRBV10-3
CAISLGGREQFF
>TRBJ2-5|TRBD2|few|TRBV2
CASRRREGQETQYF
>TRBJ2-3|.|.|TRBV6-6
CASSYTSGTDTQYF
>TRBJ2-2|TRBD1|.|TRBV5-1
CASSLIPGGRTGELFF